Shown below are 20 T cell receptor beta chains from a single sample sequenced in a study of T cell responses to AZD1222 COVID-19 vaccine. Repertoires were generated with immunoSEQ multiplex PCR, while TCRdb's copy carries only in-frame clones and drops some. The table includes tens of thousands of clones, approximately 85% detected once. This sample comprised peripheral blood, obtained on day 0 of AZD1222 vaccination. The receptors were gathered from an adult in good health.

The chain couples TRBV7-9 to TRBJ1-3, with a tentative D call TRBD1 (5 bases). The CDR3 is made up of 14 amino acids. V was trimmed by 0 bases and J by 2 bases, leaving 5 bases between them. Germline CDR1 SEHNR, CDR2 FQNEAQ (reference sequence). This CDR3 is CASSLAGAGNTIYF. DNA of the CDR3: TGTGCCAGCAGCTTAGCAGGGGCTGGAAACACCATATATTTT.

This sequence joins TRBV3-1 (or the pseudogene TRBV3-2) and TRBJ1-2; 7 bases align to TRBD1. The CDR3 totals 16 residues. J lost 5 bases, V lost 2 bases, and 11 bases had no gene match. Germline CDR1 is LGHDT and CDR2 is YNNKEL (reference sequence). CDR3 in amino acids: CASSQRGTEPLYGYTF. The CDR3 region has the DNA TGTGCCAGCAGCCAACGCGGGACAGAACCGCTATATGGCTACACCTTC.

This chain connects TRBV6-5 to TRBJ2-3; TRBD2 matches 7 bases. The CDR3 runs to 12 residues. V gave up 10 bases and J gave up 2 bases; unmatched junction bases: 3. Per the germline V gene, CDR1 is MNHEY and CDR2 is SVGAGI. CDR3 amino acids: CAIAGDTDTQYF. The CDR3 coding sequence is TGTGCCATCGCGGGGGACACAGATACGCAGTATTTT.

This chain connects TRBV18 to TRBJ2-5, with 8 bases that match TRBD1. Germline-derived CDR1 and CDR2 are KGHSH and LQKENI. CDR3 length equals 15 residues. V lost 4 bases and J lost 2; bases outside the gene matches: 6. The CDR3 DNA sequence: TGTGCCAGCTCACTCCGACAGGGGAGGCAAGAGACCCAGTACTTC. Translation gives CASSLRQGRQETQYF.

V gene TRBV5-8 combines with J gene TRBJ1-5, with D possibly TRBD1 on 6 matching bases. V was clipped by 4 bases and J by 4 bases, with 21 bases between them. CDR1 SGHTS and CDR2 YDEGEE come from the germline V gene. There are 17 residues in the CDR3. The CDR3 region has the DNA TGTGCCAGCAGCCCTACACAGGGCGGGGGAAAGAATCAGCCCCAGCATTTT. Its protein product is CASSPTQGGGKNQPQHF. The full variable domain, its missing parts supplied by reference TRBV5-8 and TRBJ1-5, is EAGVTQSPTHLIKTRGQQATLRCSPISGHTSVYWYQQALGLGLQFLLWYDEGEERNRGNFPPRFSGRQFPNYSSELNVNALELEDSALYLCASSPTQGGGKNQPQHFGDGTRLSIL.

Regarding this clone: Relative to the germline gene, one junction end is altered; a read error may explain this. V usage is TRBV7-7 and J usage is TRBJ2-7; TRBD1 matches 7 bases. The CDR3 runs to 15 residues. Germline V gene lookup returns CDR1 SSHAT and CDR2 FNYEAQ (reference sequence). The CDR3 coding sequence is TGTGCTAGCAGCGCTAGACAGGGAGCCCACTACGAGCAGTACTTC. This codes for CASSARQGAHYEQYF. Full variable domain (rest looked up from reference TRBV7-7 and TRBJ2-7): GAGVSQSPRYKVTKRGQDVTLRCDPISSHATLYWYQQALGQGPEFLTYFNYEAQPDKSGLPSDRFSAERPEGSISTLTIQRTEQRDSAMYRCASSARQGAHYEQYFGPGTRLTVT.

The chain joins TRBV28 to TRBJ1-2, with 10 bases that match TRBD1. This CDR3 region has 14 residues. Trimming cost V 8 bases and J 6 bases; bases outside gene matches: 9. Germline loops: CDR1 MDHEN, CDR2 SYDVKM. In DNA form, the CDR3 reads TGTGCCAGCCGCCTGACAGGGGGCAAGGATGGCTACACCTTC. Translation: CASRLTGGKDGYTF.

The rearrangement uses TRBV19 and TRBJ2-2; TRBD2 matches 13 bases. This CDR3 region has 16 residues. CDR1 is LNHDA, CDR2 SQIVND, per germline (reference sequence). The V gene end was trimmed by 8 bases and the J gene end by 4 bases; junction bases not matched to a gene: 7. The CDR3 sequence is CASGGLAGLGTGELFF. For the CDR3, the DNA is TGTGCCAGTGGGGGACTAGCGGGGCTGGGCACCGGGGAGCTGTTTTTT.

As for this clone: This same CDR3 is encoded by further DNA sequences in the sample. This chain uses TRBV28 with TRBJ2-7, with TRBD1 matching 9 bases. J was trimmed by 4 bases and V by 6 bases; bases with no gene match: 4. Germline V gives CDR1 MDHEN, CDR2 SYDVKM. The CDR3 totals 13 residues. CDR3 bases: TGTGCCAGCAGCCCGGGACAGGGTTACGAGCAGTACTTC. This gives the protein CASSPGQGYEQYF.

The CDR3 is CASSGRRVGPNTEAFF. CDR3 nucleotides: TGTGCCAGCAGTGGTAGGAGGGTCGGGCCCAACACTGAAGCTTTCTTT. This chain connects TRBV6-1 to TRBJ1-1; D unclear. Germline values: CDR1 MNHNS, CDR2 SASEGT. This CDR3 region has 16 residues. V was pared by 4 bases and J by 2 bases, with 17 bases between.

The chain combines TRBV2 with TRBJ1-2, with a weak D call TRBD1 (6 bases). The germline CDR1 and CDR2 sequences are SNHLY and FYNNEI. The CDR3 has 15 residues. V shed 2 bases and J shed 1 base, with 11 bases lying between them. CDR3 bases: TGTGCCAGCAGTGAAACCAGGGGCGGTAACTATGGCTACACCTTC. Amino acid sequence: CASSETRGGNYGYTF.

This rearrangement joins TRBV19 to TRBJ2-2, with D possibly called TRBD1 or TRBD2 (6 bases each). Germline-derived CDR1 and CDR2 are LNHDA and SQIVND (reference sequence). V shed 1 base and J shed 5 bases, with 17 bases lying between them. The length of the CDR3 is 17 residues. The CDR3 spells CASSIVGYREETGELFF. Here the CDR3 DNA reads TGTGCCAGTAGTATAGTCGGGTACAGGGAGGAGACCGGGGAGCTGTTTTTT. Full variable domain (outside the CDR3, taken from reference TRBV19 and TRBJ2-2): DGGITQSPKYLFRKEGQNVTLSCEQNLNHDAMYWYRQDPGQGLRLIYYSQIVNDFQKGDIAEGYSVSREKKESFPLTVTSAQKNPTAFYLCASSIVGYREETGELFFGEGSRLTVL.

The genes are TRBV2 and TRBJ1-1, with TRBD1 matching over 7 bases. Germline CDR1 is SNHLY and CDR2 is FYNNEI. The V segment lost 6 bases and the J segment 0 bases; nucleotides outside the gene matches: 7. The length of the CDR3 is 15 residues. In nucleotides, the CDR3 is TGTGCCAGCAGAGGGGACAGTTCCATGAACACTGAAGCTTTCTTT. Protein sequence: CASRGDSSMNTEAFF.

This chain links TRBV6-6 with TRBJ1-5; the D is unclear. Germline CDR1 reads MNHNY; CDR2 reads SVGAGI (reference sequence). The V gene lost 6 bases and the J gene lost 0 bases, with 6 bases spanning the gap. The CDR3 length is 13 residues. The CDR3 bases are TGTGCCAGCAGATCATATAGCAATCAGCCCCAGCATTTT. This encodes CASRSYSNQPQHF.

This clone is a singleton in its sample. The chain joins TRBV19 to TRBJ1-4, with D hard to call. V was clipped by 1 base and J by 8 bases, with 5 bases between them. Germline loops: CDR1 LNHDA, CDR2 SQIVND (reference sequence). CDR3 length: 12 amino acids. The CDR3 sequence is CASSIGTEKLFF. The CDR3 DNA sequence: TGTGCCAGTAGTATAGGGACCGAAAAACTGTTTTTT. The full variable domain, completed using reference TRBV19 and TRBJ1-4, is DGGITQSPKYLFRKEGQNVTLSCEQNLNHDAMYWYRQDPGQGLRLIYYSQIVNDFQKGDIAEGYSVSREKKESFPLTVTSAQKNPTAFYLCASSIGTEKLFFGSGTQLSVL.

The rearrangement links TRBV6-5 to TRBJ2-7, with a tentative D call TRBD1 (6 bases). Germline V CDR1 and CDR2: MNHEY, SVGAGI. CDR3 size: 15 residues. Trimming took 7 bases from V and 2 from J, leaving 18 bases between them. The CDR3 reads CASTQRLRGTYEQYF. The CDR3 DNA reads TGTGCCAGCACACAGAGGCTCAGGGGTACCTACGAGCAGTACTTC.

The V gene is TRBV6-5, the J gene TRBJ1-5; D is uncertain. CDR1 is MNHEY and CDR2 is SVGAGI in the germline V gene. Between the trimmed V and J ends, which lost 11 bases and 7 bases, there was a span of 15 bases. This CDR3 comprises 12 residues. CDR3 DNA: TGTGCCGGAGGGTCGGGCCCCCAGCCCCAGCATTTT. Its protein product is CAGGSGPQPQHF.

The chain has TRBV27 and TRBJ2-2, with TRBD2 identical over 10 bases. The V segment lost 2 bases and the J segment 3 bases; nucleotides outside the gene matches: 9. CDR1 is MNHEY and CDR2 is SMNVEV in the germline V gene (reference sequence). CDR3 length: 18 amino acids. CDR3 residues: CASSLTPPSGRYTGELFF. The CDR3 coding sequence is TGTGCCAGCAGTTTAACTCCCCCTAGCGGGAGATACACCGGGGAGCTGTTTTTT.

This chain uses TRBV19 with TRBJ2-7; D gene unclear. The CDR3 has 16 amino acids. V was shortened by 4 bases and J by 6 bases, with 22 bases between the two germline ends. The V gene's germline CDR1 is LNHDA and CDR2 SQIVND (reference sequence). The CDR3 DNA sequence: TGTGCCAGTAGTACCCGAACCGGTCTCTATCCCCTCGAGCAGTACTTC. This encodes CASSTRTGLYPLEQYF. The full variable domain, its missing parts supplied by reference TRBV19 and TRBJ2-7, is DGGITQSPKYLFRKEGQNVTLSCEQNLNHDAMYWYRQDPGQGLRLIYYSQIVNDFQKGDIAEGYSVSREKKESFPLTVTSAQKNPTAFYLCASSTRTGLYPLEQYFGPGTRLTVT.

The J gene is TRBJ1-1, the V gene TRBV6-4; 8 nucleotides align to TRBD1. After removal of 3 bases from V and 1 base from J, the junction contained 1 base not matched to a gene. Germline lookup yields CDR1 MRHNA and CDR2 SNTAGT. The CDR3 sequence is 14 residues long. Written as DNA, the CDR3 is TGTGCCAGCAGTGAACAGGGGGGGAACACTGAAGCTTTCTTT. It codes for CASSEQGGNTEAFF.